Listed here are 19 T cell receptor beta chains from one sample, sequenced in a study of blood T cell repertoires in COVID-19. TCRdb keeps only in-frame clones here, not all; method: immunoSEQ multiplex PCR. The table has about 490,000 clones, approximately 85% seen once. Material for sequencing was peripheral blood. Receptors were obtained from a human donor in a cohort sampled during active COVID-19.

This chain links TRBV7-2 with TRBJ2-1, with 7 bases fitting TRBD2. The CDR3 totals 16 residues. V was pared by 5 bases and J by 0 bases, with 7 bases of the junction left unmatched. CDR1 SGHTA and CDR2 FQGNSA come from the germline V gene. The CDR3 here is CASSPRGGSSYNEQFF. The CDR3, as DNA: TGTGCCAGCAGCCCGAGGGGCGGGAGCTCCTACAATGAGCAGTTCTTC.

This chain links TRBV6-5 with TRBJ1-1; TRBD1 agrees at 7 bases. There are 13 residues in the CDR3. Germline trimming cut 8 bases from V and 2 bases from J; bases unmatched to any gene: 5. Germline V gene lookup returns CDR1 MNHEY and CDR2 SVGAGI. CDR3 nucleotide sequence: TGTGCCAGCGGCTCAGGGGGAAACACTGAAGCTTTCTTT. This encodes CASGSGGNTEAFF.

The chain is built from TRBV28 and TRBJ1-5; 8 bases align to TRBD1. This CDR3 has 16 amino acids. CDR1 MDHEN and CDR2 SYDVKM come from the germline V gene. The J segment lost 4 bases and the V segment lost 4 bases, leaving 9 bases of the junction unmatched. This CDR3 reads CASSSSRTGINQPQHF. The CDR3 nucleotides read TGTGCCAGCAGTTCCTCTAGGACAGGGATTAATCAGCCCCAGCATTTT. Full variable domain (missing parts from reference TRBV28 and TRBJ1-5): DVKVTQSSRYLVKRTGEKVFLECVQDMDHENMFWYRQDPGLGLRLIYFSYDVKMKEKGDIPEGYSVSREKKERFSLILESASTNQTSMYLCASSSSRTGINQPQHFGDGTRLSIL.

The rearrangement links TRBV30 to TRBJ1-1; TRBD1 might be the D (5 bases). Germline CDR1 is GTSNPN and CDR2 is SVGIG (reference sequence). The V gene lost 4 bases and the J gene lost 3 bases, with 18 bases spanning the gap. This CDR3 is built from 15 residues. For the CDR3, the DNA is TGTGCCTGGAAGCTGGAAGACAGCCGGGACACTGAAGCTTTCTTT. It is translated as CAWKLEDSRDTEAFF.

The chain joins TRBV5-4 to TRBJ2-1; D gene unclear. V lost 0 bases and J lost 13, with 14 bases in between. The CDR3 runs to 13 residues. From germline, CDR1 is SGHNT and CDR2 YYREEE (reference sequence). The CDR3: CASSLDQVGQQFF. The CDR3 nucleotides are TGTGCCAGCAGCTTGGACCAGGTGGGTCAACAGTTCTTC.

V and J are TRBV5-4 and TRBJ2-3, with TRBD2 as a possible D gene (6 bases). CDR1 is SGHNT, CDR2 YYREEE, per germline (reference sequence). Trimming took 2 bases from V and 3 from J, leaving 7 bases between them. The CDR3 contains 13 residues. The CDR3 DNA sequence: TGTGCCAGCAGCTTACGGGAGACAGATACGCAGTATTTT. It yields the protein CASSLRETDTQYF.

CDR3 sequence reads: CASSPELAGFLNTGELFF. CDR3 DNA sequence: TGTGCCAGCTCACCAGAATTAGCGGGCTTCCTAAACACCGGGGAGCTGTTTTTT. V and J are TRBV18 and TRBJ2-2; TRBD2 agrees at 7 bases. V lost 2 bases and J lost 2; bases outside the gene matches: 11. The CDR3 extends over 18 amino acids. Germline loops: CDR1 KGHSH, CDR2 LQKENI.

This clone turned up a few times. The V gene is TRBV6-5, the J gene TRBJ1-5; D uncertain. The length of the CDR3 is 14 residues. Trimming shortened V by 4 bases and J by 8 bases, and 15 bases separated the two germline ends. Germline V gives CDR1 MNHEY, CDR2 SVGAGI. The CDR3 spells CASSWAASGEPQHF. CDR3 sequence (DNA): TGTGCCAGCAGTTGGGCGGCCTCCGGGGAGCCCCAGCATTTT.

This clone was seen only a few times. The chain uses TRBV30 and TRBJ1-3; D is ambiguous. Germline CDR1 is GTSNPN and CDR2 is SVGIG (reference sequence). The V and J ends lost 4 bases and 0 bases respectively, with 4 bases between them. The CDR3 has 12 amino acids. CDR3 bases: TGTGCCTGGATTAGCTCTGGAAACACCATATATTTT. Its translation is CAWISSGNTIYF.

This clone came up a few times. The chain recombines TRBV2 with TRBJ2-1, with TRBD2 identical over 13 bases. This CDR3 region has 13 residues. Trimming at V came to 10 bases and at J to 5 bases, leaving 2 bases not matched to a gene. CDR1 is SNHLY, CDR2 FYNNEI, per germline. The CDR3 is CATGTSGNNEQFF. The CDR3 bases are TGTGCCACCGGGACTAGCGGGAACAATGAGCAGTTCTTC.

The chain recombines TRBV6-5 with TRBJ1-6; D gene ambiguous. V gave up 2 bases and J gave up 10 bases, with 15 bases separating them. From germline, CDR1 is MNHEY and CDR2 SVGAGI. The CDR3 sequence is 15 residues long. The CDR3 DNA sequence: TGTGCCAGCAGTTACGACGGGGTTCCGAGCTCACCCCTCCACTTT. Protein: CASSYDGVPSSPLHF.

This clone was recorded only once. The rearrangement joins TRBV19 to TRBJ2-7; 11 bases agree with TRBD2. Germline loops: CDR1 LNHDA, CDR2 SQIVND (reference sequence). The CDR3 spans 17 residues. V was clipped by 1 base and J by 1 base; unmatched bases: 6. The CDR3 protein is CASSIGSWTSGSYEQYF. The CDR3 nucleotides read TGTGCCAGTAGTATAGGAAGTTGGACTAGCGGGTCCTACGAGCAGTACTTC. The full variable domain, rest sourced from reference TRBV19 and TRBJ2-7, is DGGITQSPKYLFRKEGQNVTLSCEQNLNHDAMYWYRQDPGQGLRLIYYSQIVNDFQKGDIAEGYSVSREKKESFPLTVTSAQKNPTAFYLCASSIGSWTSGSYEQYFGPGTRLTVT.

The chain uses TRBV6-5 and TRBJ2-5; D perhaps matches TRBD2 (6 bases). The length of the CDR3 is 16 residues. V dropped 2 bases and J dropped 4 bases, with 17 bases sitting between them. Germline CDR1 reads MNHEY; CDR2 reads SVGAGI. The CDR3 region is CASSYGQPRRGETQYF. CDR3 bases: TGTGCCAGCAGTTACGGCCAGCCCAGGAGGGGAGAGACCCAGTACTTC.

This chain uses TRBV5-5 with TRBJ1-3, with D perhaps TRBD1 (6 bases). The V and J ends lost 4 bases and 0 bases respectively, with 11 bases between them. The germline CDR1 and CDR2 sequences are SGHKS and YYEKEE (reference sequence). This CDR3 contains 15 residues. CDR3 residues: CASSRRQDSGNTIYF. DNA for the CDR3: TGTGCCAGCAGCCGCCGACAGGACTCTGGAAACACCATATATTTT.

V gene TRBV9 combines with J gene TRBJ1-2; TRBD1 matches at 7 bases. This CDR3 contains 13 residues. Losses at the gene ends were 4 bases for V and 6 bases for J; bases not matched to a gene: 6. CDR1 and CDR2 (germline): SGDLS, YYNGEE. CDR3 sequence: CASSRSTGHGYTF. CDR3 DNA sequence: TGTGCCAGCAGCCGTTCGACAGGGCATGGCTACACCTTC.

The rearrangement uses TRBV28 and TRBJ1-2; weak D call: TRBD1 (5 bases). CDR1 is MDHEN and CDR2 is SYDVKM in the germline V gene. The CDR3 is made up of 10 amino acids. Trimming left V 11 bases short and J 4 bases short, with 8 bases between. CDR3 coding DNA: TGTGCCGCAGGGATCTATGGCTACACCTTC. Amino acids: CAAGIYGYTF.

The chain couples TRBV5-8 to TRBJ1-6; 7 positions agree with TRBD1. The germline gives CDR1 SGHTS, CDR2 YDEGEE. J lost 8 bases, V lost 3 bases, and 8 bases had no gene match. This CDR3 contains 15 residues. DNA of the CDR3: TGTGCCAGCAGCTCCTACCGGGACAGAGATTCACCCCTCCACTTT. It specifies CASSSYRDRDSPLHF.

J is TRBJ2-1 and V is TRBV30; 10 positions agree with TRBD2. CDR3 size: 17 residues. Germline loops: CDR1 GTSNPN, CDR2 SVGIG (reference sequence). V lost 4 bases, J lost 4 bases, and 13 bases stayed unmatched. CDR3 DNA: TGTGCCTGGATTCAAGCGGGAGGGCCTCAGGGTTACAATGAGCAGTTCTTC. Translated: CAWIQAGGPQGYNEQFF.

CDR3: CASSGRGYYGYTF. The CDR3 DNA sequence: TGTGCCAGCAGTGGGAGGGGATACTATGGCTACACCTTC. The chain combines TRBV2 with TRBJ1-2; maybe TRBD1 (5 bases). Trimming took off 4 bases at V and 3 bases at J, with 9 bases between the two ends. Germline V CDR1 and CDR2: SNHLY, FYNNEI. The CDR3 runs 13 residues.